This note documents a single TCR beta chain sequence. What it binds is not known. These data are taken from a study of T cells after yellow fever vaccination. Germline CDR1 is SGHDT and CDR2 is YYEEEE. Between the trimmed V and J ends, which lost 0 bases and 8 bases, there was a span of 17 bases. The CDR3 has 15 amino acids. The 5'RACE template-switching step produced TCR cDNA and added a universal primer site and UMIs. One entry per CDR3 protein, called by TCRdb with MiXCR from the 5' RACE reads. The sample lists approximately 580,000 distinct CDR3 sequences, about 15% seen once, with 15% to 20% in the top ten. Findings and limits, study-wide: Among all clonotypes, a small share was observed in both CD4 and CD8 compartments. Reappearing after the booster were most of the clones from primary vaccination (around 96% CD4, about 87% CD8). Researchers report a weaker secondary response that nonetheless peaked faster, day 5 versus 15.

Sample: PBMCs, taken about 5 days after the first yellow fever vaccination. This TCR came from a man younger than 35 who received the YFV17D yellow fever vaccine. This sequence joins TRBV5-6 and TRBJ1-1; a weak D match, TRBD1 (5 bases). CDR3 in amino acids: CASSLGIGGREEAFF. The CDR3 nucleotides are TGTGCCAGCAGCTTGGGGATTGGGGGTAGAGAAGAAGCTTTCTTT.